The 9 T cell receptor beta chains below were found in one sample sequenced in a study of shared clonotypes between healthy human individuals. Repertoires were generated with immunoSEQ multiplex PCR, while TCRdb's copy carries only in-frame clones and drops some. The data hold 2 million to 3 million clones, with approximately 94% observed a single time. The sequenced sample was naive CD4+ T cells sorted from blood. This sample's subset: CD45RA+ positively selected. These receptors came from a man aged 18 to 29 in good health.

This clone was seen just once. This sequence joins TRBV2 and TRBJ1-1; TRBD1 matches at 8 bases. Germline-derived CDR1 and CDR2 are SNHLY and FYNNEI. The CDR3 runs 15 residues. Unmatched junction bases numbered 6, after V lost 2 bases and J lost 4 bases. The CDR3 DNA sequence: TGTGCCAGCAGTGAAAGTCGGGACAGGACCACTGAAGCTTTCTTT. Protein: CASSESRDRTTEAFF.

The chain joins TRBV2 to TRBJ2-5; D is perhaps TRBD2 (5 bases). The V and J ends lost 7 bases and 5 bases respectively, with 8 bases between them. The CDR3 totals 11 residues. Germline CDR1 SNHLY, CDR2 FYNNEI. CDR3 sequence (DNA): TGTGCCAGCACACTAGTGGAGACCCAGTACTTC. It yields the protein CASTLVETQYF. The entire variable domain, with the rest obtained from reference TRBV2 and TRBJ2-5, is as follows: EPEVTQTPSHQVTQMGQEVILRCVPISNHLYFYWYRQILGQKVEFLVSFYNNEISEKSEIFDDQFSVERPDGSNFTLKIRSTKLEDSAMYFCASTLVETQYFGPGTRLLVL.

The gene calls are TRBV18 and TRBJ2-7; D may be TRBD1 or TRBD2 (5 bases each). V lost 1 base to trimming and J lost 5 bases, with 12 bases between them. Germline lookup yields CDR1 KGHSH and CDR2 LQKENI. The CDR3 length is 14 residues. The CDR3 region has the DNA TGTGCCAGCTCACCACGCCGGGACCTCGACGAGCAGTACTTC. Translating gives CASSPRRDLDEQYF.

V usage is TRBV7-9 and J usage is TRBJ2-2, with 10 bases matching TRBD1. Germline loops: CDR1 SEHNR, CDR2 FQNEAQ (reference sequence). The CDR3 extends over 14 amino acids. V lost 4 bases to trimming and J lost 6 bases; unmatched junction nucleotides: 2. In nucleotides, the CDR3 is TGTGCCAGCAGCTACGGACAGGGGGCCGGGGAGCTGTTTTTT. Translated, it gives CASSYGQGAGELFF. Using reference TRBV7-9 and TRBJ2-2 for the parts outside the CDR3, the full variable domain is DTGVSQNPRHKITKRGQNVTFRCDPISEHNRLYWYRQTLGQGPEFLTYFQNEAQLEKSRLLSDRFSAERPKGSFSTLEIQRTEQGDSAMYLCASSYGQGAGELFFGEGSRLTVL.

The V gene is TRBV5-6, the J gene TRBJ1-2, with 9 nucleotides matching TRBD1. Unmatched junction bases numbered 5, after V lost 0 bases and J lost 2 bases. The CDR3 runs 16 residues. CDR1 and CDR2 (germline): SGHDT, YYEEEE. CDR3: CASSLADRGPNYGYTF. For the CDR3, the DNA is TGTGCCAGCAGCTTGGCGGACAGGGGACCCAACTATGGCTACACCTTC.

As concerns this clone: The identical CDR3 is also encoded by other nucleotide sequences in the sample. This chain's CDR3 is CAWSTLDTQYF. The CDR3 DNA reads as TGTGCCTGGAGCACTTTAGATACGCAGTATTTT. This chain uses TRBV30 with TRBJ2-3, with D unresolved. This CDR3 contains 11 residues. The V end was cut by 3 bases, the J end by 5 bases, with 6 bases between. The germline V gene has CDR1 GTSNPN and CDR2 SVGIG (reference sequence).

This chain connects TRBV25-1 to TRBJ1-1; D not resolved. Trimming stripped 5 bases from V and 4 bases from J, with 14 bases between. Germline V gene lookup returns CDR1 MGHDK and CDR2 SYGVNS. CDR3 length equals 14 residues. The CDR3 sequence is CASSLNPLSTEAFF. The CDR3 DNA is TGTGCCAGCAGTCTGAATCCTCTCTCCACTGAAGCTTTCTTT.

The chain is built from TRBV4-1 and TRBJ1-6; D uncertain. This CDR3 comprises 15 residues. Germline V lookup: CDR1 MGHRA, CDR2 YSYEKL. Trimming cost V 0 bases and J 7 bases, with 10 bases left between them. The CDR3 bases are TGCGCCAGCAGCCAAGAACCGGGGAAGAATTCACCCCTCCACTTT. Amino acids: CASSQEPGKNSPLHF.

V gene TRBV7-9 combines with J gene TRBJ2-3; the D gene is possibly TRBD1 (7 bases). Germline CDR1 and CDR2: SEHNR and FQNEAQ (reference sequence). There are 12 residues in the CDR3. V lost 11 bases and J 2 bases, leaving 11 bases between the germline ends. CDR3: CAAGGNTDTQYF. CDR3 in DNA: TGTGCCGCAGGGGGGAACACAGATACGCAGTATTTT.